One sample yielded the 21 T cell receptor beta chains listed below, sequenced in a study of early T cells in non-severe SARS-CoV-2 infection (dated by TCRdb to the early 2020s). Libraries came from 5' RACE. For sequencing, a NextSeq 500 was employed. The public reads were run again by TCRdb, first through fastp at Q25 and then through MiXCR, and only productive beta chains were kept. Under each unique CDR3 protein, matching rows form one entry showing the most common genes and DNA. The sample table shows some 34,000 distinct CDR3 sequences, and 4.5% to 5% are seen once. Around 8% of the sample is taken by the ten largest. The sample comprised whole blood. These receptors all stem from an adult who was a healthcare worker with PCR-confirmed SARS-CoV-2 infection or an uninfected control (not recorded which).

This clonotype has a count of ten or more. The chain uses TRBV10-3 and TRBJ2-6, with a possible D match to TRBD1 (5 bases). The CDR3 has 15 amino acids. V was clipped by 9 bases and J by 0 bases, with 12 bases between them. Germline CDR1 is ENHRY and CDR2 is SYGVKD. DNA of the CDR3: TGTGCCATAGCAGGGTCCTCCTCTGGGGCCAACGTCCTGACTTTC. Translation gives CAIAGSSSGANVLTF.

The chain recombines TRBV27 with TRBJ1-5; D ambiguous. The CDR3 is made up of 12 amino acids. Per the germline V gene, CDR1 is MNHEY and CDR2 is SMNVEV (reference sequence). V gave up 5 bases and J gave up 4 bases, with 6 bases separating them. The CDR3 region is CASSLGNQPQHF. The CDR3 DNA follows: TGTGCCAGCAGTCTAGGTAATCAGCCCCAGCATTTT.

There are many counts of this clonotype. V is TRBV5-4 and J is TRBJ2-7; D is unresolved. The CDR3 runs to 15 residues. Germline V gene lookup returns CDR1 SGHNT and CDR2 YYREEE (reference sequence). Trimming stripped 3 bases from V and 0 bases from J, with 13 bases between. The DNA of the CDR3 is TGTGCCAGCAGCTCGGGCAGGCAAACCTCCTACGAGCAGTACTTC. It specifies CASSSGRQTSYEQYF.

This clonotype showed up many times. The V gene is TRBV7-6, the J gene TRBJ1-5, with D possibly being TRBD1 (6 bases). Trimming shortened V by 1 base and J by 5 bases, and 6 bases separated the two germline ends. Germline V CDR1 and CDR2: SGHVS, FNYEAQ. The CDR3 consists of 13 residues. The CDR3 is CASSLGQDQPQHF. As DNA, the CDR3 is TGTGCCAGCAGCTTAGGACAGGATCAGCCCCAGCATTTT. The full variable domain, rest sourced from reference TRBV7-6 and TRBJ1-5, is GAGVSQSPRYKVTKRGQDVALRCDPISGHVSLYWYRQALGQGPEFLTYFNYEAQQDKSGLPNDRFSAERPEGSISTLTIQRTEQRDSAMYRCASSLGQDQPQHFGDGTRLSIL.

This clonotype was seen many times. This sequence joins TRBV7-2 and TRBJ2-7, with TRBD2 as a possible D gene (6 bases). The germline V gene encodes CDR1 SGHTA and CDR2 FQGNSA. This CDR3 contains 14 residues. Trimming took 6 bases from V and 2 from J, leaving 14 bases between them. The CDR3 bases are TGTGCCAGCAGGATGGTAGCGGAGACCTACGAGCAGTACTTC. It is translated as CASRMVAETYEQYF.

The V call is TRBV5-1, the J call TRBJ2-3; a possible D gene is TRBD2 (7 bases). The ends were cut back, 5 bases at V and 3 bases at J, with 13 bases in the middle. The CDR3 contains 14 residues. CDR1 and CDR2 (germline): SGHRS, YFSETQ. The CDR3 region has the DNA TGCGCCAGCAGGACGGGGGGCATGACAGATACGCAGTATTTT. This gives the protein CASRTGGMTDTQYF.

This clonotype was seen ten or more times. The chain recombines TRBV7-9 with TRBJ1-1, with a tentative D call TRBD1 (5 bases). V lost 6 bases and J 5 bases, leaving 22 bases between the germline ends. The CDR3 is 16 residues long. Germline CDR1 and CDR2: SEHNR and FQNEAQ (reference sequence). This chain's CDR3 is CASSSRLGDVWTEAFF. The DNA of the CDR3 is TGTGCCAGCAGTTCAAGGTTGGGGGATGTATGGACTGAAGCTTTCTTT. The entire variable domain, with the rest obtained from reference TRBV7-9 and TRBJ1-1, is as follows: DTGVSQNPRHKITKRGQNVTFRCDPISEHNRLYWYRQTLGQGPEFLTYFQNEAQLEKSRLLSDRFSAERPKGSFSTLEIQRTEQGDSAMYLCASSSRLGDVWTEAFFGQGTRLTVV.

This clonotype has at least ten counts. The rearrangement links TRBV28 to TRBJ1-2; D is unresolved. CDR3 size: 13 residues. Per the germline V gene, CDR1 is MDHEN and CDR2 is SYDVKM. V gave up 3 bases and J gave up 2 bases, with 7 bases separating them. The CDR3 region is CASSFGSNYGYTF. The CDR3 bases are TGTGCCAGCAGTTTTGGAAGCAACTATGGCTACACCTTC.

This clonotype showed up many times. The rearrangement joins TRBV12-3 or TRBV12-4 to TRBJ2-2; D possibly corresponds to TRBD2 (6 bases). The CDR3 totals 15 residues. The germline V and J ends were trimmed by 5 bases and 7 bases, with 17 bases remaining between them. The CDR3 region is CASSQYGRRGGELFF. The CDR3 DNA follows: TGTGCCAGCAGTCAGTACGGCCGGCGGGGCGGGGAGCTGTTTTTT.

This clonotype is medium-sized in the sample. The CDR3 DNA is TGCGCCAGCAGTAGTAGCACAGATACGCAGTATTTT. This gives the protein CASSSSTDTQYF. The chain is built from TRBV10-1 and TRBJ2-3; D is unclear. Trimming took 5 bases from V and 0 from J, leaving 3 bases between them. The CDR3 covers 12 residues. The germline gives CDR1 WNHNN, CDR2 SYGVQD (reference sequence).

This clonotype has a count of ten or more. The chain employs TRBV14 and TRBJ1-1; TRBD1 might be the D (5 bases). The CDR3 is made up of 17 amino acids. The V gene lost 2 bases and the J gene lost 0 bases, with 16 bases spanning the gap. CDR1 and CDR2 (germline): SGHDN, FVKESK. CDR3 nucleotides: TGTGCCAGCAGCCAACTTGTCGGGGGATGGATGAACACTGAAGCTTTCTTT. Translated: CASSQLVGGWMNTEAFF. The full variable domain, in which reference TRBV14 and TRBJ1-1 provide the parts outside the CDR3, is EAGVTQFPSHSVIEKGQTVTLRCDPISGHDNLYWYRRVMGKEIKFLLHFVKESKQDESGMPNNRFLAERTGGTYSTLKVQPAELEDSGVYFCASSQLVGGWMNTEAFFGQGTRLTVV.

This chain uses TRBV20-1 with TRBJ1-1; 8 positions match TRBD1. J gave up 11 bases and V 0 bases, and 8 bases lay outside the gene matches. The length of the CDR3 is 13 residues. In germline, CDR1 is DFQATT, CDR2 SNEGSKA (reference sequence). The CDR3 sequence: CSARDPGGGKAFF. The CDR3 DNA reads TGCAGTGCTAGAGATCCAGGGGGCGGTAAGGCTTTCTTT.

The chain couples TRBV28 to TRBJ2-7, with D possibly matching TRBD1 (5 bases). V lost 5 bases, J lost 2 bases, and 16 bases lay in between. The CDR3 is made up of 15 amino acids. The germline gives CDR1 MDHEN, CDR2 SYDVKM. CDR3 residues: CASSLPLTAAYEQYF. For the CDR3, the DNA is TGTGCCAGCAGTCTACCCCTGACAGCAGCCTACGAGCAGTACTTC.

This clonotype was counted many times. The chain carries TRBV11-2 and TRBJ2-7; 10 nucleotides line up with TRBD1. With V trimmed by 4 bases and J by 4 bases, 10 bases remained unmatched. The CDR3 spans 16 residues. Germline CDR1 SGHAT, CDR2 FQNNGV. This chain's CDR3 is CASSSLRRDRGYEQYF. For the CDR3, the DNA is TGTGCCAGCAGCTCTCTAAGACGGGACAGGGGATACGAGCAGTACTTC.

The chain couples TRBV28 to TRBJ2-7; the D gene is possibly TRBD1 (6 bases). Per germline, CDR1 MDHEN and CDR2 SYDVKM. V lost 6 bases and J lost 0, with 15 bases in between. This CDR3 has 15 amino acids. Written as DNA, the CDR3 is TGTGCCAGCAGCCCCGGGACATTACTCTCCTACGAGCAGTACTTC. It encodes CASSPGTLLSYEQYF.

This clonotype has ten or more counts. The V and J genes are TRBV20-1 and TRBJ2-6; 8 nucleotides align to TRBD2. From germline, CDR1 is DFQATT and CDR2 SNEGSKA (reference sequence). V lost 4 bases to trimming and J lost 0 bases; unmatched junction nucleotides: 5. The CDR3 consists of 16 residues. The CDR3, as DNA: TGCAGTGCTATCGCGGGGGGACACTCTGGGGCCAACGTCCTGACTTTC. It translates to CSAIAGGHSGANVLTF.

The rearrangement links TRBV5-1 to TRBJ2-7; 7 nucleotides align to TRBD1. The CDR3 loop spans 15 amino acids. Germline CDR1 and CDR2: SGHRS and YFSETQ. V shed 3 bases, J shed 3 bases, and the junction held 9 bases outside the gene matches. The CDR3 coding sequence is TGCGCCAGCAGCTGGGGGACAGACTATTACTACGAGCAGTACTTC. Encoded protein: CASSWGTDYYYEQYF.

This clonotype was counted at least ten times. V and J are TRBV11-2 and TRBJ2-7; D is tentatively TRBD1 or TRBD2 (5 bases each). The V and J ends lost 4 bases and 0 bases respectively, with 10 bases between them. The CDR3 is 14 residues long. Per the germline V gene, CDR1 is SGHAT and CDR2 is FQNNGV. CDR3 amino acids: CASSSGTSSYEQYF. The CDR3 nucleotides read TGTGCCAGCAGCTCAGGGACGAGCTCCTACGAGCAGTACTTC.

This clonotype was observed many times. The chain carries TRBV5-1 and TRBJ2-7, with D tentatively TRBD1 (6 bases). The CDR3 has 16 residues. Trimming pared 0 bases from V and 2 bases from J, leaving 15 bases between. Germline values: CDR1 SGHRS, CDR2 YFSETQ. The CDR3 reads CASSLAIRDNPYEQYF. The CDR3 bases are TGCGCCAGCAGCTTGGCTATCCGGGACAACCCCTACGAGCAGTACTTC.

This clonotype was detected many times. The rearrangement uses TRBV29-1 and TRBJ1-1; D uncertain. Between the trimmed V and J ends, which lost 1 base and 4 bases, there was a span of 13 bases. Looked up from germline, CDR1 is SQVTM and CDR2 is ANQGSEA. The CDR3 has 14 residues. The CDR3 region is CSVEGRPLGTEAFF. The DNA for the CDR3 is TGCAGCGTTGAAGGACGGCCCTTGGGCACTGAAGCTTTCTTT. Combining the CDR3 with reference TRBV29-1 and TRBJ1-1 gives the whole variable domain SAVISQKPSRDICQRGTSLTIQCQVDSQVTMMFWYRQQPGQSLTLIATANQGSEATYESGFVIDKFPISRPNLTFSTLTVSNMSPEDSSIYLCSVEGRPLGTEAFFGQGTRLTVV.

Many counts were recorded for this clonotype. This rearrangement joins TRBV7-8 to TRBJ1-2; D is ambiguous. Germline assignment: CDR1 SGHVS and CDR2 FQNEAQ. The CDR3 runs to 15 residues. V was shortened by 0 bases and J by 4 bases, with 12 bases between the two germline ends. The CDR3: CASSLAPGSPYGYTF. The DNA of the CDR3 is TGTGCCAGCAGCTTAGCGCCGGGATCCCCCTATGGCTACACCTTC.